This entry lists 7 T cell receptor beta chains sequenced from one sample in a study of blood T cell repertoires in COVID-19. Data came from immunoSEQ multiplex PCR; TCRdb stores just in-frame clones and leaves some out. The sample has some 390,000 clones; more than 75% are singletons. What was sequenced was peripheral blood. The origin of the receptors is a woman aged 55-75 years with COVID-19, enrolled during active disease.

The chain recombines TRBV19 with TRBJ1-6; D unclear. Per the germline V gene, CDR1 is LNHDA and CDR2 is SQIVND (reference sequence). Deletions cut 5 bases from V and 4 bases from J, with 15 bases between. The CDR3 spans 16 residues. The CDR3 sequence is CASSFSGLQYNSPLHF. The CDR3 bases are TGTGCCAGTAGTTTCTCTGGGCTTCAGTATAATTCACCCCTCCACTTT. Looking up the rest from reference TRBV19 and TRBJ1-6 gives the full variable domain: DGGITQSPKYLFRKEGQNVTLSCEQNLNHDAMYWYRQDPGQGLRLIYYSQIVNDFQKGDIAEGYSVSREKKESFPLTVTSAQKNPTAFYLCASSFSGLQYNSPLHFGNGTRLTVT.

The rearrangement uses TRBV29-1 and TRBJ2-1; the match to TRBD1 covers 8 bases. The CDR3 is 13 residues long. V was pared by 5 bases and J by 9 bases, with 9 bases of the junction left unmatched. Germline V gene data show CDR1 as SQVTM and CDR2 as ANQGSEA. CDR3 loop: CSVLTGAYREQFF. The CDR3 bases are TGCAGCGTTCTGACAGGGGCTTACCGTGAGCAGTTCTTC.

The chain has TRBV7-9 and TRBJ2-2; 7 bases match TRBD1. The CDR3 consists of 17 residues. Trimming removed 5 bases from V and 3 bases from J; junction bases left unmatched: 12. Germline CDR1 is SEHNR and CDR2 is FQNEAQ (reference sequence). In DNA, the CDR3 is TGTGCCAGCAGCCCGACGTACAGGGGCCGAGACACCGGGGAGCTGTTTTTT. Translated, it gives CASSPTYRGRDTGELFF.

The chain combines TRBV7-6 with TRBJ2-1; no definite D call. Germline-derived CDR1 and CDR2 are SGHVS and FNYEAQ. V shed 5 bases and J shed 4 bases, with 18 bases lying between them. The CDR3 has 16 residues. The CDR3: CASSPVEPRTYNEQFF. CDR3 coding DNA: TGTGCCAGCAGCCCCGTCGAGCCAAGAACTTACAATGAGCAGTTCTTC.

This chain uses TRBV5-1 with TRBJ1-6; TRBD1 aligns across 10 bases. The V gene end was trimmed by 5 bases and the J gene end by 8 bases; junction bases not matched to a gene: 10. This CDR3 contains 16 residues. Germline CDR1 reads SGHRS; CDR2 reads YFSETQ. In DNA, the CDR3 is TGCGCCAGCAGGCATGTTGCTGGGACAGGGGATTCACCCCTCCACTTT. Residues: CASRHVAGTGDSPLHF.

The rearrangement links TRBV6-5 to TRBJ1-3; no reliable D call. The V end lost 6 bases, the J end lost 1 base, and 13 bases lay between the germline ends. Germline CDR1 is MNHEY and CDR2 is SVGAGI. The CDR3 spans 15 residues. For the CDR3, the DNA is TGTGCCAGCAGGAGAGGGCGTGGGTCTGGAAACACCATATATTTT. Its protein is CASRRGRGSGNTIYF.

The chain recombines TRBV5-5 with TRBJ2-7; 10 nucleotides line up with TRBD1. The ends lost 4 bases at V and 4 bases at J; junction bases unmatched: 11. From germline, CDR1 is SGHKS and CDR2 YYEKEE (reference sequence). The CDR3 length is 16 residues. CDR3 protein: CASSLEHRQGAYEQYF. DNA for the CDR3: TGTGCCAGCAGCCTAGAGCATAGACAGGGGGCTTACGAGCAGTACTTC.